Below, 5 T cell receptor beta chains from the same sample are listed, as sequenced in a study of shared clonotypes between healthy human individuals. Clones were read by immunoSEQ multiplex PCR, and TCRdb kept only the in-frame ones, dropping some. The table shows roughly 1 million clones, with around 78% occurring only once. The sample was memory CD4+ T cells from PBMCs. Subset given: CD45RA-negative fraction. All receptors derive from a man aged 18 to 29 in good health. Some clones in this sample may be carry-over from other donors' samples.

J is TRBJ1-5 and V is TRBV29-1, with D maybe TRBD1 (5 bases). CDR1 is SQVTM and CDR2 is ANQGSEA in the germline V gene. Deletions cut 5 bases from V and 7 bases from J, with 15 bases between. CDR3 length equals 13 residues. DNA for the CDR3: TGCAGCGTTTCCCTCCAGGCAGGGCAGCCCCAGCATTTT. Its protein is CSVSLQAGQPQHF. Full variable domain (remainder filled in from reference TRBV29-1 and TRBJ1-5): SAVISQKPSRDICQRGTSLTIQCQVDSQVTMMFWYRQQPGQSLTLIATANQGSEATYESGFVIDKFPISRPNLTFSTLTVSNMSPEDSSIYLCSVSLQAGQPQHFGDGTRLSIL.

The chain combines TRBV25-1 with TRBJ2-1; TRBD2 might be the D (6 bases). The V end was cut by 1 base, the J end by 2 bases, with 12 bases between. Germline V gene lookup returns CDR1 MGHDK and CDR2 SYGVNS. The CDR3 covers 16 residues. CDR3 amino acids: CASSEFGGQTYNEQFF. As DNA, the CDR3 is TGTGCCAGCAGTGAATTCGGGGGTCAGACCTACAATGAGCAGTTCTTC. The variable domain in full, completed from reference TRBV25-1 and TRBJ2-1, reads EADIYQTPRYLVIGTGKKITLECSQTMGHDKMYWYQQDPGMELHLIHYSYGVNSTEKGDLSSESTVSRIRTEHFPLTLESARPSHTSQYLCASSEFGGQTYNEQFFGPGTRLTVL.

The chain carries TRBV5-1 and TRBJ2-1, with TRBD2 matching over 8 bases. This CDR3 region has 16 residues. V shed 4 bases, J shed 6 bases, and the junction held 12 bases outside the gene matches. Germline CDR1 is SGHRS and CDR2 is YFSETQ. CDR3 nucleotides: TGCGCCAGCAGCCTTCGGGATAGCGGGACCAGCAATGAGCAGTTCTTC. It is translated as CASSLRDSGTSNEQFF.

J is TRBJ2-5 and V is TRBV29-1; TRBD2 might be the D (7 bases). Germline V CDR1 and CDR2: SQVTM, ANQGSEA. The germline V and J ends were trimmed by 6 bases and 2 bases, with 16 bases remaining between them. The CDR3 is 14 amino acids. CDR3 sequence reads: CSVGGPSWQETQYF. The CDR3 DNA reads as TGCAGCGTGGGGGGGCCCTCCTGGCAAGAGACCCAGTACTTC.

CDR3 region: CASSQNLRSGNTIYF. In DNA, the CDR3 is TGTGCCAGCAGCCAAAACCTACGCTCTGGAAACACCATATATTTT. The V call is TRBV5-4, the J call TRBJ1-3; D uncertain. Trimming shortened V by 4 bases and J by 0 bases, and 11 bases separated the two germline ends. The length of the CDR3 is 15 residues. Germline-derived CDR1 and CDR2 are SGHNT and YYREEE (reference sequence).